A single T cell receptor beta chain is shown here with its context. Antigen specificity is unknown. The data originate from a study of T-cell reconstitution after alpha-beta-depleted transplantation in children. Study-wide results and caveats: Surviving thymic progenitors and recipient T cells were the source of high TCRbeta diversity at day 60 in some patients. Hyperexpanded clones declined; after one year, newly produced T cells mostly supplied diversity. After transplant, at about two months, alpha-beta T cells were reportedly derived from several hundred expanded graft clones.

During its preparation, the TCRbeta library received unique molecular identifiers. In TCRdb, the PCR reads were re-called with MiXCR into one record per CDR3 protein. The sample carries approximately 210,000 distinct CDR3 sequences, approximately 17% recorded once. Trimming cost V 3 bases and J 7 bases, with 20 bases left between them. Germline assignment: CDR1 SGHDT and CDR2 YYEEEE. This CDR3 is 17 amino acids long. The source is a male patient between 2 and 10 years old who had a stem cell transplant for acute lymphoblastic leukemia, so the T cells may come from the graft donor. The sample consisted of PBMCs, mostly from graft donor cells, taken 360 days after TCRalphabeta/CD19-depleted stem cell transplant. The rearrangement uses TRBV5-6 and TRBJ1-6; D gene unclear. The CDR3 is CASSSWDPKGWNSPLHF. Here the CDR3 DNA reads TGTGCCAGCAGCTCGTGGGATCCGAAAGGGTGGAATTCACCCCTCCACTTT. Together with reference TRBV5-6 and TRBJ1-6, the CDR3 gives the full variable domain: DAGVTQSPTHLIKTRGQQVTLRCSPKSGHDTVSWYQQALGQGPQFIFQYYEEEERQRGNFPDRFSGHQFPNYSSELNVNALLLGDSALYLCASSSWDPKGWNSPLHFGNGTRLTVT.